The present TCR beta chain was sequenced within a study of CD8+CD57+ T cells in acquired aplastic anemia. Template material for TCR beta VDJ and CDR3 profiling consisted of genomic DNA. TCRdb fed the reads into MiXCR, producing one record per CDR3 protein. Of hundreds of thousands of distinct CDR3 sequences in the sample, less than 35% are singletons; the top ten hold 0.8% to 0.85%. The authors sequenced patients whose flow cytometry had shown CD8+CD57+ cell expansion. This clonotype was found a few times. Germline V gene sequence: CDR1 MGHRA, CDR2 YSYEKL. The CDR3 contains 14 residues. V was cut by 2 bases and J by 5 bases, with 12 bases left in between.

The V and J genes are TRBV4-1 and TRBJ1-2; D might be TRBD1 (6 bases). The clonotype was recovered from a human donor with aplastic anemia. The sequenced sample consisted of sorted CD4+, CD8+, or CD8+CD57+ T cells (not recorded which) from PBMCs. For the CDR3, the DNA is TGCGCCAGCAGCCAAACAGGACAGATTTATGGCTACACCTTC. This translates into CASSQTGQIYGYTF.